One sample yielded the 8 T cell receptor beta chains listed below, sequenced in a study of blood T cells in healthy people across ages (dated by TCRdb to about 2015). Library prep was done by 5' RACE. Sequencing instrument: Illumina HiSeq 2500. A second roughly 6 to 11 cycle PCR used a sample-barcoded 5' primer and a J-beta primer mix. TCRdb trimmed the raw reads at Q25, called clones with MiXCR and kept productive beta chains. Identical CDR3 proteins give one entry, which carries the most common genes and DNA. Across this sample there are hundreds of thousands of distinct CDR3 sequences, with about 20% seen only once. The ten largest clones add up to roughly 22% of the sample. The sequenced material came from blood. These receptors came from a man between 65 and 85 years old in good health.

The genes are TRBV6-2 or TRBV6-3 and TRBJ2-5, with TRBD2 as a possible D gene (5 bases). Germline assignment: CDR1 MNHEY and CDR2 SVGEGT. The CDR3 is 9 amino acids. The ends were cut back, 8 bases at V and 12 bases at J, with 10 bases in the middle. The CDR3 spells CASGLPKYF. CDR3 nucleotides: TGTGCCAGCGGACTCCCGAAGTACTTC.

The chain employs TRBV12-3 or TRBV12-4 and TRBJ2-2, with a weak D call TRBD2 (6 bases). Trimming left V 2 bases short and J 1 base short, with 23 bases between. The CDR3 has 20 residues. The CDR3 sequence is CASSLLRGTGIVRNTGELFF. CDR3 nucleotides: TGTGCCAGCAGTTTACTGCGGGGAACGGGGATTGTAAGGAACACCGGGGAGCTGTTTTTT.

The V gene is TRBV11-2, the J gene TRBJ2-1, with a possible D match to TRBD2 (7 bases). This CDR3 has 17 amino acids. In germline, CDR1 is SGHAT, CDR2 FQNNGV. Trimming left V 1 base short and J 1 base short, with 14 bases between. CDR3 DNA: TGTGCCAGCAGCTTAGTGGGCGGGGGCCATTCCTACAATGAGCAGTTCTTC. Its translation is CASSLVGGGHSYNEQFF.

V is TRBV12-3 or TRBV12-4 and J is TRBJ2-5, with TRBD1 as a possible D gene (5 bases). Judging by the DNA end, TRBJ2-1 fits better; the J call may be wrong. This CDR3 region has 14 residues. CDR3 nucleotides: TGTGCCAGCAGTCCAACACAGGTTTCGGGTGAGCAGTTCTTC. It encodes CASSPTQVSGEQFF.

This sequence joins TRBV6-1 and TRBJ1-1; possible D gene TRBD1, 5 bases. The V end was cut by 3 bases, the J end by 11 bases, with 10 bases between. Germline assignment: CDR1 MNHNS and CDR2 SASEGT. The CDR3 runs 11 residues. The CDR3 reads CASSEWGSAFF. Here the CDR3 DNA reads TGTGCCAGCAGTGAGTGGGGGAGTGCTTTCTTT.

This clonotype has just a few counts. The V gene is TRBV29-1, the J gene TRBJ2-1; D ambiguous. The J call could be wrong; TRBJ2-5 is a better fit for the DNA end. The CDR3 runs to 14 residues. Per the germline V gene, CDR1 is SQVTM and CDR2 is ANQGSEA. The CDR3 region is CSVEVGLAGETQYF. CDR3 DNA sequence: TGCAGCGTTGAAGTAGGCCTTGCCGGGGAGACCCAGTACTTC.

DNA of the CDR3: TGTGCCAGCAGTTATTCGCAGGAATACTCTGGAAACACCATATATTTT. As protein: CASSYSQEYSGNTIYF. The rearrangement uses TRBV6-6 and TRBJ1-3; D is unclear. There are 16 residues in the CDR3. Germline-derived CDR1 and CDR2 are MNHNY and SVGAGI (reference sequence). The ends were cut back, 3 bases at V and 0 bases at J, with 12 bases in the middle.

The chain recombines TRBV29-1 with TRBJ2-3; weak D call: TRBD2 (5 bases). CDR1 SQVTM and CDR2 ANQGSEA come from the germline V gene. V was cut by 4 bases and J by 0 bases, with 8 bases left in between. The CDR3 extends over 13 amino acids. This CDR3 is CSVVAFSTDTQYF. CDR3 in DNA: TGCAGCGTTGTAGCGTTTAGCACAGATACGCAGTATTTT.